This TCR beta chain originates from a study of cytomegalovirus exposure and HLA in healthy donors (dated by TCRdb to about 2017). The study in broad terms: According to an earlier analysis of several hundred of the donors, about 179 million T cells yielded 117 million unique TCR beta sequences and 276 Gb of sequence data. A later genetic analysis took genome-wide SNP genotypes for about 60% of the roughly 670 donors and used that subset as a discovery cohort. Roughly 290 gigabases of sequencing data and approximately 91 million unique TCR sequences made up an early release that covered roughly 670 HLA-typed donors. A separate validation cohort of approximately 120 different subjects was used in addition to the 666-subject first cohort. The genetic ancestry cluster associated with self-reported Caucasian donors included roughly four fifths of the 398 genotyped donors. Class I and class II HLA loci were covered by the typing at four-digit resolution. In an earlier analysis of over 550 of the donors, high-throughput TCR beta sequencing was used to judge whether each TCR beta V gene segment behaved as functional or pseudogenic. All discovery cohort repertoires had been generated using a single sequencing platform. Across 300 to 500 genotyped donors of the cohort, an average of approximately 240,000 unique TCR beta nucleotide sequences per donor were sequenced, and roughly 18% of those sequences were non-productive. The study aimed to test whether cataloging public T cell receptors could reveal signatures of past pathogen exposure. In the later analysis, no new phenotypic data were used to find candidate immune exposures; instead, reliance was placed on TCR beta sequences and their occurrence across donors. About five DR-DQ haplotypes were handled as single units for association and clustering, since linkage in the cohort was strong. A later analysis re-examined previously published TCR beta repertoires from more than 600 donors and added high-resolution HLA genotyping to investigate patterns of TCR occurrence. To predict cytomegalovirus infection status, the study combined high-throughput TCR immunosequencing, statistical association of individual TCRs with disease status, and machine learning. Donor age, sex, ethnicity and CMV serostatus were compiled together with the repertoire data. The study profiled the T cell repertoires of hundreds of subjects by immunosequencing and related them to cytomegalovirus serostatus. Typing coverage varied by locus: roughly 629-630 donors for A, B, C, DRB1 and DQB1; 522 for DQA1; more than 600 for DPA1; roughly 450 for DPB1. What the research found in general, with its limitations: The earlier analysis of nearly 600 of the donors excluded 15 to 20 rarely observed V segments, including chromosome 9 orphons, because counts were too low. A later analysis found that HLA-associated TCR beta chains were more clonally expanded and had lower generation probabilities than equally common non-associated chains. Sequencing depth was assumed to be roughly uniform across donors in the presence/absence analyses, though that assumption may not hold. Specific HLA alleles were associated with roughly 16,000 TCR beta sequences at a false discovery rate of 0.05 in a later analysis. According to a later analysis, TCR association rates differed among HLA loci, with DRB1 alleles showing the most associated TCRs and HLA-C alleles showing the fewest. Because some donors lacked HLA typing at each locus, the association tests relied only on the typed subset. Several of the top co-occurrence clusters appeared to be linked to parvovirus B19, influenza, CMV and Epstein-Barr virus, according to a later analysis. The 87-base-pair reads could not distinguish some IMGT-functional V segments, including TRBV6-2 and TRBV6-3, so those segments were excluded. A further reported finding was that TCR beta sequences accurately predicted the HLA-A and HLA-B alleles for most subjects in the first cohort. A later genetic analysis associated a missense DCLRE1C variant with V-gene and J-gene trimming of TCR beta chains, and an independent cohort replicated the association. CMV serostatus was the only immune exposure information available for the cohort. Strong co-occurrence of HLA alleles, especially DR and DQ, made assigning TCR associations to individual alleles difficult. The authors suggested that the approach could potentially be generalized to other disease states and immunological phenotypes. A group of highly shared sequence variants was considered likely to be a technical artifact of the sequencing pipeline. In the study, 150 to 200 TCR beta chains were listed as associated with cytomegalovirus. Only TCR beta chains were sequenced in this cohort, and the absence of alpha or paired-chain data limited detectable features. Most TCR sequences were observed very rarely across donors, whereas some public TCRs were present in many individuals. Correlated functional status among segregating V segments might reflect linkage disequilibrium, but an unknown experimental factor could not be ruled out. Cytomegalovirus status was reported to be diagnosed by the classifier with high specificity and sensitivity in both the original and validation cohorts. An earlier analysis of approximately 540 of the donors showed that most TCR beta V segments appeared in productive rearrangements either about 87% or about 30% of the time, which broadly matched IMGT annotations. A later genetic analysis reported fewer N-insertions in productive TCRs among donors in an Asian-associated ancestry cluster than the roughly 720-donor mean. In a later analysis, most CMV-associated TCR beta chains were found to appear HLA-restricted, with HLA associations seemingly driven largely by CMV exposure. In vitro tests confirmed that three of the cytomegalovirus-associated TCR beta chains recognize cytomegalovirus antigens.

The library came from the immunoSEQ multiplex PCR assay. A mixture of 60 forward primers for TCR Vbeta segments and 13 reverse primers for TCR Jbeta segments was used in the multiplex PCR. The CDR3 region of rearranged TCR beta genes was amplified from genomic DNA by a multiplex PCR assay. The Illumina HiSeq System was used to sequence the amplified TCR beta libraries as 87-base-pair reads. Per the authors' processing: A later analysis tallied 70 million to 100 million unique TCR beta chains across the 650 to 750 repertoires, and about 10 million of those chains were shared by two or more donors. A nearest-neighbor algorithm error-corrected the raw reads and collapsed the reads into unique sequences, merging closely related sequences to remove PCR and sequencing errors. Alignment of CDR3 sequences to IMGT reference sequences was used to assign V, D and J gene segments. For a sequence to be retained, a match of at least six nucleotides was required to both a V gene segment and a J gene segment. A rearrangement counted as productive if the CDR3 had no stop codons and remained in frame with V and J, and every other rearrangement counted as non-productive. CDR3 was defined according to IMGT convention as the region running from the second conserved V-encoded cysteine to the conserved J-encoded phenylalanine. In an earlier analysis of around 540 of the donors, sequences lacking an unambiguous match to a single V gene segment were excluded. In an earlier analysis of approximately 610 of the donors, V segments were called functional above 56.7% productive rearrangements and were called segregating when the between-donor standard deviation exceeded 5%. To diagnose cytomegalovirus status from the catalog of TCR beta chain sequences, a statistical classification framework was built. In a later analysis, TCR nucleotide sequences were compared against IMGT/GENE-DB human TR gene sequences so that V and J genes could be assigned. A later analysis assigned CDR3 sequences and most-parsimonious VDJ recombination scenarios with the TCRdist pipeline. A later analysis defined each TCR beta chain by its CDR3 amino acid sequence plus V-gene family, and excluded reads lacking a unique V-gene family. To address suspected cross-contamination and a sequencing artifact, a later analysis removed 592 highly shared, low-generation-probability nucleotide sequences. For each public chain, a later analysis derived a clonal expansion index from normalized ranks of inferred template counts within each repertoire. In a later analysis, generation probabilities were computed with a VDJ recombination model fitted to out-of-frame rearrangements, and the resulting probabilities were checked against IGoR. A later analysis scored TCR-TCR, TCR-HLA and TCR-CMV co-occurrence with hypergeometric tests, applying a repertoire-size bias correction to TCR pairs. A later analysis estimated false discovery rates by permuting HLA or CMV assignments 20 times. In a later analysis, co-occurring TCRs were grouped using DBSCAN, with TCRdist sequence similarity added in when clustering inside HLA-allele-positive subsets. Co-occurrence clustering excluded repertoires with fewer than 30,000 or more than 120,000 public chains, plus five with anomalous nucleotide sharing. In TCRdb, the immuneACCESS table is reduced to in-frame sequences with V and J assigned. These tables do not hold every clone; where another copy was compared, an unresolved V gene accounts for under half, and the others remain unexplained. V, J and clone size reflect that table, while D and trimming were determined from the DNA. This sample holds 180,000 or so clones; around 74% were observed only once. Over 2.5% of the sample comes from the top ten.

The cohort was made up of approximately 670 healthy bone marrow donors. At the time of sampling, all cohort members were nominally healthy, though unrecorded immune exposures were likely present. The donor tested CMV seronegative and was one of the 352 seronegative cohort members. Each donor provided a peripheral blood sample, and peripheral blood mononuclear cells were used for TCR beta sequencing. Genomic DNA extraction from the blood cell samples was performed with the Qiagen DNeasy Blood Extraction Kit. This clone came up once. Its antigen is not yet known. It has no much larger one-base neighbor in the sample; base qualities were not kept. CDR1 and CDR2, looked up from the germline V gene, are MNHEY and SVGAGI. The V end gives up 2 bases and the J end 10 bases, leaving 2 bases in the junction not matched to a gene. The CDR3 measures 13 amino acids from cysteine to phenylalanine. Only CDR3 DNA is held: 39 bases, read in frame from base 1.

Sequencing was performed on PBMCs. The V and J segments used are TRBV6-5 and TRBJ1-6, and TRBD1 aligns with 7 junction nucleotides. The source is a female donor in good health and CMV-seronegative. The nucleotide sequence is given as TGTGCCAGCAGTTACGGGACAGCCTCACCCCTCCACTTT. The translation is CASSYGTASPLHF.